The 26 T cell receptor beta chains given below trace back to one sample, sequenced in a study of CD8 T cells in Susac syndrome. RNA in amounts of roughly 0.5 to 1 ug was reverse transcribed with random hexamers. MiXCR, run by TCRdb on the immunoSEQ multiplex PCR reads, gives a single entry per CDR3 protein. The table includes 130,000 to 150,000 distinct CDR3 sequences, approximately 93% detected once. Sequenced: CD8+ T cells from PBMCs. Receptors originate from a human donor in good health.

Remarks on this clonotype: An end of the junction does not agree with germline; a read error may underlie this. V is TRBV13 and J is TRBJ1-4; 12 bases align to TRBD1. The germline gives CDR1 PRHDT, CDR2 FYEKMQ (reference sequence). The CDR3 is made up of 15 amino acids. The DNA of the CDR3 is TGTGCCAGTAGCTCCTCCGGGACAGGGGGCGAAAAACTGTTTTTT. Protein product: CASSSSGTGGEKLFF. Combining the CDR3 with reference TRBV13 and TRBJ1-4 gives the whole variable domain AAGVIQSPRHLIKEKRETATLKCYPIPRHDTVYWYQQGPGQDPQFLISFYEKMQSDKGSIPDRFSAQQFSDYHSELNMSSLELGDSALYFCASSSSGTGGEKLFFGSGTQLSVL.

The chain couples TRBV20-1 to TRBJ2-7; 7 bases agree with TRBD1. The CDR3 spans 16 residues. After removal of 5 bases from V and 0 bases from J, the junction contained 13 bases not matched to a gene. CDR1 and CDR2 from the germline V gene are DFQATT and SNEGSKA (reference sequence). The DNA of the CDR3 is TGCAGTGCTGGCCCCTTAGACAGGGCAGTCTCCTACGAGCAGTACTTC. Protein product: CSAGPLDRAVSYEQYF.

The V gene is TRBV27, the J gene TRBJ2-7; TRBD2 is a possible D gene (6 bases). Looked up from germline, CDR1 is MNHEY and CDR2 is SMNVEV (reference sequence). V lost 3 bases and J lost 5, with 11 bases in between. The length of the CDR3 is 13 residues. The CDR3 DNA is TGTGCCAGCAGTTTTTTCTGGGGGGACGAGCAGTACTTC. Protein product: CASSFFWGDEQYF.

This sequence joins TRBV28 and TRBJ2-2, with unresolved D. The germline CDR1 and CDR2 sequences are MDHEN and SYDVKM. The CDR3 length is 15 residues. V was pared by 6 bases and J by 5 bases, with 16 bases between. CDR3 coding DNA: TGTGCCAGCAGCCCACCCAAAGGAGAAACCGGGGAGCTGTTTTTT. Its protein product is CASSPPKGETGELFF.

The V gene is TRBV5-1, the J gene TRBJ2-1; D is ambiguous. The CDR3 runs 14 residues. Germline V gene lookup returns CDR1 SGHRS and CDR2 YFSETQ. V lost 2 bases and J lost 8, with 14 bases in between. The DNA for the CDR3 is TGCGCCAGCAGCTTAACTTCGCTCGTCTATGAGCAGTTCTTC. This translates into CASSLTSLVYEQFF.

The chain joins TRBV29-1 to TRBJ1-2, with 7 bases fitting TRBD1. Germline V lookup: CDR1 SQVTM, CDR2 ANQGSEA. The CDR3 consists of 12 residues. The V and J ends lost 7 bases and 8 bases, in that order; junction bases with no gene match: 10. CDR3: CSGKPYRGGYTF. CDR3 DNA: TGCAGCGGGAAGCCTTACAGGGGCGGCTACACCTTC.

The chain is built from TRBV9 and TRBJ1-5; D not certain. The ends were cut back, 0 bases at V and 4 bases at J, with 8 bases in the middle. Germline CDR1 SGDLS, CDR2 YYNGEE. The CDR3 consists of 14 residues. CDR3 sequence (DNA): TGTGCCAGCAGCGTAGCCGGGGAAAATCAGCCCCAGCATTTT. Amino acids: CASSVAGENQPQHF. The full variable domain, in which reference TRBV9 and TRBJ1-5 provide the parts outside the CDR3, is DSGVTQTPKHLITATGQRVTLRCSPRSGDLSVYWYQQSLDQGLQFLIQYYNGEERAKGNILERFSAQQFPDLHSELNLSSLELGDSALYFCASSVAGENQPQHFGDGTRLSIL.

The CDR3 DNA reads as TGTGCCAGTAGTATATACGGGCTCAATCAGCCCCAGCATTTT. It yields the protein CASSIYGLNQPQHF. The rearrangement joins TRBV19 to TRBJ1-5; D remains unclear. The CDR3 runs 14 residues. V lost 2 bases, J lost 3 bases, and 8 bases lay in between. Per germline, CDR1 LNHDA and CDR2 SQIVND (reference sequence).

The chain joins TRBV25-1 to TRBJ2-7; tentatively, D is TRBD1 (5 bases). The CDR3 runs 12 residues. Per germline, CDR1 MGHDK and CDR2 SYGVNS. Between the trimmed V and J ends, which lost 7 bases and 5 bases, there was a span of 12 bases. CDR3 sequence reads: CASTTIRDEQYF. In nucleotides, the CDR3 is TGTGCCAGCACTACCATCAGGGACGAGCAGTACTTC.

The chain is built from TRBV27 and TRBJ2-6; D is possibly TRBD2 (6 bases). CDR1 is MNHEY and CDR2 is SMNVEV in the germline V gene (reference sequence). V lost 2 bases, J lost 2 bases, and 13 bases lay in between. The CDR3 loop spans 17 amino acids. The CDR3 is CASSLASGLPGANVLTF. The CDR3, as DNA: TGTGCCAGCAGTTTAGCGAGCGGGCTTCCTGGGGCCAACGTCCTGACTTTC.

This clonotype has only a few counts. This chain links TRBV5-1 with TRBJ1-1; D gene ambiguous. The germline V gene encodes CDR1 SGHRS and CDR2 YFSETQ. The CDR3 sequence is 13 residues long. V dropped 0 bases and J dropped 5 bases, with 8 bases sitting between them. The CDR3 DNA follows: TGCGCCAGCAGCTTGGCCAGTGGGACTGAAGCTTTCTTT. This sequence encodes CASSLASGTEAFF.

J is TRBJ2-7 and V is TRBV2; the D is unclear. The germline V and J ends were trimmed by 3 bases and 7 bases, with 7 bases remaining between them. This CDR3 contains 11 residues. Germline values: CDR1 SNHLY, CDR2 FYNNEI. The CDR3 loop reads CASSDVGEQYF. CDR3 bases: TGTGCCAGCAGTGACGTCGGGGAGCAGTACTTC.

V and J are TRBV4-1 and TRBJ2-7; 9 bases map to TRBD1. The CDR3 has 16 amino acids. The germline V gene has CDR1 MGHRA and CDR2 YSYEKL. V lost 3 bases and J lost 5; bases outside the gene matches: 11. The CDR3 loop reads CASSQSQGARLDEQYF. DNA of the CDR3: TGCGCCAGCAGCCAGTCACAGGGGGCGAGGTTGGACGAGCAGTACTTC.

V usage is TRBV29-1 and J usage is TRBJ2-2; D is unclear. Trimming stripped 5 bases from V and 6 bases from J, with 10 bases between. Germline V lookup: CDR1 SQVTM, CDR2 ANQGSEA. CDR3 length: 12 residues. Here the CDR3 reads CSVRTVPGELFF. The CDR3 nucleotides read TGCAGCGTTCGGACCGTCCCCGGGGAGCTGTTTTTT.

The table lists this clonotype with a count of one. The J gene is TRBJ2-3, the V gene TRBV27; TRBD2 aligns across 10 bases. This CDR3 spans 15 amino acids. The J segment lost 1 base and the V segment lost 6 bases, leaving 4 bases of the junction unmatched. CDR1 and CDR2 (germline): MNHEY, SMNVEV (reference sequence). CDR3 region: CASSRGLAGTDTQYF. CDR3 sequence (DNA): TGTGCCAGCAGCCGTGGACTAGCGGGCACAGATACGCAGTATTTT.

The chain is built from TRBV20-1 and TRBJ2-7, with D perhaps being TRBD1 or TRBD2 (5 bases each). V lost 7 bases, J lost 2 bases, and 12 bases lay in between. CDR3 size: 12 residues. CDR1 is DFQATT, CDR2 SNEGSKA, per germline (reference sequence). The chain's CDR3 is CSGGTPPYEQYF. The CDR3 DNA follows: TGCAGTGGGGGGACCCCGCCCTACGAGCAGTACTTC.

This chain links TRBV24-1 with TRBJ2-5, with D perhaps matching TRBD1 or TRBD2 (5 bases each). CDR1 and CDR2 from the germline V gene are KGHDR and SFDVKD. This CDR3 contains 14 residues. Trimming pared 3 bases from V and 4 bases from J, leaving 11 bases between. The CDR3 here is CATSDGAEGETQYF. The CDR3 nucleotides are TGTGCCACCAGTGATGGGGCCGAGGGAGAGACCCAGTACTTC.

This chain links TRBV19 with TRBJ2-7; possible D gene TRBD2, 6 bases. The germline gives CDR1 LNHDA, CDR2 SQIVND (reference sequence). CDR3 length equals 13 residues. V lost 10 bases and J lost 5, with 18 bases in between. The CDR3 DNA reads TGTGCCACCAACTCAGGCGGGATCGACGAGCAGTACTTC. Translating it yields CATNSGGIDEQYF.

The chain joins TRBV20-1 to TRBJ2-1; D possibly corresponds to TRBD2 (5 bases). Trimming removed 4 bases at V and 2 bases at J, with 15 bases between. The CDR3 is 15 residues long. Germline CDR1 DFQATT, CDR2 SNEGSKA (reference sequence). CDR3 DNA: TGCAGTGCTATCCCGATGGGGAGCGCCTACAATGAGCAGTTCTTC. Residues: CSAIPMGSAYNEQFF.

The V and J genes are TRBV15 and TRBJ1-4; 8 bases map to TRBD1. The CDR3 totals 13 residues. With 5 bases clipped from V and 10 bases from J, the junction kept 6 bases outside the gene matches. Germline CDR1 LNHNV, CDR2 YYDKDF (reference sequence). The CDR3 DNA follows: TGTGCCACCAGCCCGGACAGGGTCGGAAAACTGTTTTTT. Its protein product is CATSPDRVGKLFF.

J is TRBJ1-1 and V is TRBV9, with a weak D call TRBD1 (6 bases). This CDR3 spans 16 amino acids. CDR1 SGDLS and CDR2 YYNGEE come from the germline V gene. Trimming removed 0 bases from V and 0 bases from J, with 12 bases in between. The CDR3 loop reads CASSVDREAMNTEAFF. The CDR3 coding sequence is TGTGCCAGCAGCGTAGACAGGGAAGCTATGAACACTGAAGCTTTCTTT.

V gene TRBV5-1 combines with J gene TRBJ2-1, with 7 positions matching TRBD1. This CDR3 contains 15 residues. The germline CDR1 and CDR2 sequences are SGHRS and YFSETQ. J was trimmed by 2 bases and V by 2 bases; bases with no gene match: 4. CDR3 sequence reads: CASSFRDRPYNEQFF. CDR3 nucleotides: TGCGCCAGCAGCTTCCGGGACAGACCCTACAATGAGCAGTTCTTC.

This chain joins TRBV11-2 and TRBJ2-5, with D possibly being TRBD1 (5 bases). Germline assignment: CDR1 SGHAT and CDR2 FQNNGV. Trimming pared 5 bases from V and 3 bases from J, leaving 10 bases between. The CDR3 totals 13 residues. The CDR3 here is CASSTSGKETQYF. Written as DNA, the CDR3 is TGTGCCAGCAGCACCTCAGGGAAAGAGACCCAGTACTTC.

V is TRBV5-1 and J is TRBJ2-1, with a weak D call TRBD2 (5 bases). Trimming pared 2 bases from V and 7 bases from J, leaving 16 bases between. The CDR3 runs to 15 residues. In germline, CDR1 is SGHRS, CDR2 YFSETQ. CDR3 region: CASSFEDSGINEQFF. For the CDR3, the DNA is TGCGCCAGCAGCTTTGAAGACTCGGGGATTAATGAGCAGTTCTTC.

The CDR3 DNA sequence: TGTGCCAGCAGGTACGATTCTGAAGCTTTCTTT. Translating it yields CASRYDSEAFF. The chain is built from TRBV6-5 and TRBJ1-1; D remains unclear. The CDR3 covers 11 residues. V gave up 6 bases and J gave up 6 bases, with 8 bases separating them. In germline, CDR1 is MNHEY, CDR2 SVGAGI.

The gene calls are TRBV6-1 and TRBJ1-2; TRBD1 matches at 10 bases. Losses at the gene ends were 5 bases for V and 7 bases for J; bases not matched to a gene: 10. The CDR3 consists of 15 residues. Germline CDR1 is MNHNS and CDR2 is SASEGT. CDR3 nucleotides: TGTGCCAGCAGTCAAGGGGGGGACAGGGGTGCTGGCTACACCTTC. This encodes CASSQGGDRGAGYTF.